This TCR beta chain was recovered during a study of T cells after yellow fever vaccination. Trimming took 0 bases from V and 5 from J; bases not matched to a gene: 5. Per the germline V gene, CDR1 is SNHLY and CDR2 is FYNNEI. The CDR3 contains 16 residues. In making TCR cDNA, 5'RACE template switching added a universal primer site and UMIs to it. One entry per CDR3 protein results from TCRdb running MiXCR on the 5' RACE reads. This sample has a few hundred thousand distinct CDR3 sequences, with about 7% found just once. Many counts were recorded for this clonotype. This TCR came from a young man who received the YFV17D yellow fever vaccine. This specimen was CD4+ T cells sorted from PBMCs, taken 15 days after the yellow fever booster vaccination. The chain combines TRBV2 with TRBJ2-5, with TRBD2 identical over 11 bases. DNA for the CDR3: TGTGCCAGCAGTGAAGCGGGGCTAGCGGGAGGTGAGACCCAGTACTTC. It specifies CASSEAGLAGGETQYF.